This T cell receptor beta chain came from a study of T cells after yellow fever vaccination. At the level of the study: Fractions of limited cellularity were prepared by means of SMART-Seq v4 Ultra Low Input.

Germline V gene data show CDR1 as SGHVS and CDR2 as FQNEAQ. The CDR3 covers 13 residues. V shed 5 bases and J shed 5 bases, with 12 bases lying between them. Via MiXCR, TCRdb re-called the 5' RACE reads, giving one row per CDR3 protein. The repertoire has 620,000 or so distinct CDR3 sequences, over 9% of them found once; the top ten carry 14% to 15%. J is TRBJ2-5 and V is TRBV7-8, with D hard to call. This receptor was taken from a man aged 30 to 39 who received the YFV17D yellow fever vaccine. The input for sequencing was PBMCs, taken on the day of the yellow fever booster vaccination. In DNA form, the CDR3 reads TGTGCCAGCAGCGGCTCCCCCGTGGAGACCCAGTACTTC. Translating gives CASSGSPVETQYF.